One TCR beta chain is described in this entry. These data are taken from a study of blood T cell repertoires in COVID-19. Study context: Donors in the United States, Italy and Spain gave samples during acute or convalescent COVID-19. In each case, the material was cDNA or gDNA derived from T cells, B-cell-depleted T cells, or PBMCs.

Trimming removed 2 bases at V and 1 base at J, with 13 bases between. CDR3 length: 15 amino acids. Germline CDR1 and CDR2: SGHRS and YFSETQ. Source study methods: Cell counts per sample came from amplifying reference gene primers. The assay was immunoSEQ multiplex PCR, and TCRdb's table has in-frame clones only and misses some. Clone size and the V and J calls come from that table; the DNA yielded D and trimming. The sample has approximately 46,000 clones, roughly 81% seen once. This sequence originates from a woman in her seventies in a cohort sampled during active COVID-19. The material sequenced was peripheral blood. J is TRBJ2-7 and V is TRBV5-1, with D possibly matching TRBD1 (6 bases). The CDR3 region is CASSFSTGGSYEQYF. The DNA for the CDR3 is TGCGCCAGCAGCTTCTCGACAGGAGGATCCTACGAGCAGTACTTC.